The rows below give T cell receptor beta chains drawn from one sample of a study of PD-1 blockade in classical Hodgkin lymphoma. Clones were read by immunoSEQ multiplex PCR, and TCRdb kept only the in-frame ones, dropping some. In the table there are some 60,000 clones, 90% of which are singletons. Sample: peripheral blood mononuclear cells (PBMCs), taken at baseline. Receptors were obtained from a human donor with classical Hodgkin lymphoma. Each CDR3 is given without its conserved first and last residue.

j_call: TRBJ2-7
v_call: TRBV7-8
cdr3_aa: ASSLALEERY

j_call: TRBJ2-4
v_call: TRBV6-5
cdr3_aa: ASSQQGAGGIQY

j_call: TRBJ2-1
v_call: TRBV15
cdr3_aa: ATSREGGSYYNEQF

j_call: TRBJ1-5
v_call: TRBV4-2
cdr3_aa: ASSQPDRGSNQPQH

j_call: TRBJ2-2
v_call: TRBV7-9
cdr3_aa: ASSSRQGAVDTGELF

j_call: TRBJ2-1
v_call: TRBV7-3
cdr3_aa: ASSLTSDEQF

j_call: TRBJ2-2
v_call: TRBV18
cdr3_aa: ASSPKVKRTGNTGELF

j_call: TRBJ1-5
v_call: TRBV6-1
cdr3_aa: ASSNRGTEPQH

j_call: TRBJ1-4
v_call: TRBV18
cdr3_aa: ASSRQPATNEKLF

j_call: TRBJ2-3
v_call: TRBV27
cdr3_aa: ASRGTDTQY

j_call: TRBJ2-1
v_call: TRBV25-1
cdr3_aa: ASSGTAGLAGESEQF

j_call: TRBJ2-7
v_call: TRBV7-2
cdr3_aa: ASSFRTSGSGYEQY

j_call: TRBJ2-4
v_call: TRBV6-5
cdr3_aa: ASSRLAGAIQY

j_call: TRBJ2-3
v_call: TRBV5-1
cdr3_aa: ASSLTRRADTQY

j_call: TRBJ2-5
v_call: TRBV18
cdr3_aa: ASSPRVAETQY

j_call: TRBJ2-3
v_call: TRBV4-1
cdr3_aa: ASSQVSGIDTQY

j_call: TRBJ1-6
v_call: TRBV9
cdr3_aa: ASSVGDRGSPLH

j_call: TRBJ2-7
v_call: TRBV5-1
cdr3_aa: ASTPGLPPYEQY

j_call: TRBJ2-3
v_call: TRBV4-2
cdr3_aa: ASSQPGQGAGTQY

j_call: TRBJ1-5
v_call: TRBV30
cdr3_aa: AWSVGPSYSNQPQH

j_call: TRBJ1-1
v_call: TRBV9
cdr3_aa: ASSVVMTGFRTEAF

j_call: TRBJ2-2
v_call: TRBV29-1
cdr3_aa: SVEGRNTGELF

j_call: TRBJ2-3
v_call: TRBV6-5
cdr3_aa: ASSYLGQDSDTQY

j_call: TRBJ2-7
v_call: TRBV29-1
cdr3_aa: SVFATSGGSYEQY

j_call: TRBJ1-5
v_call: TRBV28
cdr3_aa: ASSPPSNQPQH

j_call: TRBJ2-5
v_call: TRBV6-1
cdr3_aa: ASGVGTQETQY

j_call: TRBJ2-3
v_call: TRBV15
cdr3_aa: ATSSGKSYTDTQY

j_call: TRBJ2-7
v_call: TRBV6-5
cdr3_aa: ASSDLLLAAQY

j_call: TRBJ2-7
v_call: TRBV2
cdr3_aa: ASSVGLAGEQY

j_call: TRBJ1-4
v_call: TRBV9
cdr3_aa: ASSVGGTTNEKLF

j_call: TRBJ2-3
v_call: TRBV28
cdr3_aa: ASSLSRGTDTQY

j_call: TRBJ2-3
v_call: TRBV11-3
cdr3_aa: ASSPRTSGSTDTQY

j_call: TRBJ2-7
v_call: TRBV19
cdr3_aa: ASSISATYEQY

j_call: TRBJ2-1
v_call: TRBV7-2
cdr3_aa: ASSPAGGRGGGQF

j_call: TRBJ1-4
v_call: TRBV6-1
cdr3_aa: ASSEMGKEKLF

j_call: TRBJ1-5
v_call: TRBV5-6
cdr3_aa: ASSPPGVGPQH

j_call: TRBJ1-3
v_call: TRBV5-1
cdr3_aa: ASSQLYGAYSGNTIY

j_call: TRBJ2-1
v_call: TRBV14
cdr3_aa: ASSHALLAGGRNEQF

j_call: TRBJ2-7
v_call: TRBV7-9
cdr3_aa: ASSPRKGKMPYEQY

j_call: TRBJ2-7
v_call: TRBV18
cdr3_aa: ASSPPGQGSEQY

j_call: TRBJ1-5
v_call: TRBV19
cdr3_aa: ASSPPGGPQH